A single T cell receptor beta chain is shown here with its context. CDR3 length: 14 residues. Per germline, CDR1 SGHRS and CDR2 YFSETQ. The V and J ends lost 5 bases and 2 bases respectively, with 11 bases between them. This specimen belongs to a study of shared clonotypes between healthy human individuals. The sorted-subset replicate PCRs were given 200 ng DNA, which is 27,000 or so T cell genomes. Method: immunoSEQ multiplex PCR; TCRdb's copy keeps in-frame clones and lacks some. The data hold over a million clones, with approximately 78% observed a single time. The V and J genes are TRBV5-1 and TRBJ2-1; tentatively, D is TRBD1 or TRBD2 (6 bases each). The receptor was derived from a man aged 18 to 29 in good health. Some clones in this sample may be carry-over from other donors' samples. The sample was memory CD4+ T cells from PBMCs. Subset given: CD45RA-negative fraction. CDR3 in amino acids: CASREGQAYNEQFF. Here the CDR3 DNA reads TGCGCCAGCAGGGAGGGACAAGCCTACAATGAGCAGTTCTTC.